This entry lists 13 T cell receptor beta chains sequenced from one sample in a study of T cells after yellow fever vaccination. TCRdb reprocessed the 5' RACE reads via MiXCR and lists one record per CDR3 protein. The sample consists of 250,000 to 300,000 distinct CDR3 sequences, around 4.9% of them appearing once. This material consisted of CD4+ T cells sorted from PBMCs, taken on the day of the yellow fever booster vaccination. The receptors derive from a man aged 18 to 29 who received the YFV17D yellow fever vaccine.

This clonotype was observed many times. This rearrangement joins TRBV29-1 to TRBJ2-3; D gene unclear. V lost 5 bases, J lost 5 bases, and 14 bases lay in between. Germline CDR1 SQVTM, CDR2 ANQGSEA. CDR3 length: 13 residues. Here the CDR3 reads CSVMSTSRDTQYF. In nucleotides, the CDR3 is TGCAGCGTTATGAGTACCTCAAGAGATACGCAGTATTTT.

The rearrangement uses TRBV7-2 and TRBJ1-5; D might be TRBD1 (6 bases). The CDR3 totals 15 residues. V dropped 4 bases and J dropped 5 bases, with 15 bases sitting between them. Germline CDR1 is SGHTA and CDR2 is FQGNSA. The CDR3: CASSSYGQNYQPQHF. For the CDR3, the DNA is TGTGCCAGCAGCTCTTACGGACAGAATTATCAGCCCCAGCATTTT.

In its sample, this clonotype was seen many times. J is TRBJ2-1 and V is TRBV6-1; a weak D match, TRBD1 (5 bases). Germline V gene sequence: CDR1 MNHNS, CDR2 SASEGT. This CDR3 comprises 16 residues. Trimming cost V 4 bases and J 0 bases, with 13 bases left between them. CDR3 region: CASSGNRRGSYNEQFF. CDR3 DNA: TGTGCCAGCAGTGGAAACCGAAGGGGCTCCTACAATGAGCAGTTCTTC.

This clonotype showed up many times. J is TRBJ2-2 and V is TRBV30; D possibly corresponds to TRBD2 (7 bases). Trimming removed 3 bases from V and 3 bases from J, with 14 bases in between. Germline V gives CDR1 GTSNPN, CDR2 SVGIG (reference sequence). The CDR3 covers 15 residues. The CDR3 DNA reads as TGTGCCTGGAGACCGGGGGGCCGTTACACCGGGGAGCTGTTTTTT. Its protein product is CAWRPGGRYTGELFF.

V gene TRBV7-2 combines with J gene TRBJ2-1; TRBD1 might be the D (7 bases). The V gene's germline CDR1 is SGHTA and CDR2 FQGNSA. The CDR3 runs 12 residues. With 3 bases removed from V and 9 bases from J, the gap between germline ends came to 9 bases. The CDR3: CASSLRDSEQFF. Here the CDR3 DNA reads TGTGCCAGCAGCTTGCGGGACAGTGAGCAGTTCTTC.

This rearrangement joins TRBV5-1 to TRBJ2-3; TRBD2 matches at 11 bases. Losses at the gene ends were 4 bases for V and 1 base for J; bases not matched to a gene: 2. Germline V gives CDR1 SGHRS, CDR2 YFSETQ. This CDR3 is 15 amino acids long. This CDR3 reads CASSILAGGTDTQYF. CDR3 DNA sequence: TGCGCCAGCAGCATACTAGCGGGGGGCACAGATACGCAGTATTTT.

This clonotype has at least ten counts. The chain recombines TRBV5-5 with TRBJ2-3, with 10 bases that match TRBD1. Germline values: CDR1 SGHKS, CDR2 YYEKEE (reference sequence). Trimming at V came to 3 bases and at J to 5 bases, leaving 9 bases not matched to a gene. The CDR3 spans 16 residues. The CDR3 here is CASSSDRTGGGDTQYF. The CDR3, as DNA: TGTGCCAGCAGCTCCGACAGGACAGGGGGGGGAGATACGCAGTATTTT.

This clonotype came up many times. V and J are TRBV6-5 and TRBJ2-5; perhaps TRBD1 as D (6 bases). With 0 bases removed from V and 4 bases from J, the gap between germline ends came to 9 bases. The length of the CDR3 is 14 residues. Germline V lookup: CDR1 MNHEY, CDR2 SVGAGI. CDR3 region: CASSYSGRGETQYF. The CDR3 region has the DNA TGTGCCAGCAGTTACTCGGGCAGGGGAGAGACCCAGTACTTC.

This CDR3 is CATSRDQNRAGNTIYF. DNA of the CDR3: TGTGCCACCAGCAGAGATCAGAACAGGGCTGGAAACACCATATATTTT. The chain joins TRBV15 to TRBJ1-3; D might be TRBD1 (6 bases). Germline CDR1 reads LNHNV; CDR2 reads YYDKDF (reference sequence). V lost 0 bases and J 2 bases, leaving 11 bases between the germline ends. The CDR3 length is 16 residues.

This clonotype was seen more than once but under ten times. The genes are TRBV7-7 and TRBJ2-1, with D possibly called TRBD1 or TRBD2 (6 bases each). Germline-derived CDR1 and CDR2 are SSHAT and FNYEAQ (reference sequence). The CDR3 loop spans 16 amino acids. With 3 bases removed from V and 5 bases from J, the gap between germline ends came to 17 bases. The CDR3 DNA sequence: TGTGCCAGCAGCTTGCTGACGGGGGCTCCTCACAATGAGCAGTTCTTC. The encoded protein is CASSLLTGAPHNEQFF.

The V gene is TRBV6-5, the J gene TRBJ1-1; D possibly corresponds to TRBD1 (5 bases). The CDR3 runs to 13 residues. The germline CDR1 and CDR2 sequences are MNHEY and SVGAGI. The ends were cut back, 4 bases at V and 6 bases at J, with 12 bases in the middle. CDR3 in DNA: TGTGCCAGCAGTTTCCGGGGGGAGGCTGAAGCTTTCTTT. It specifies CASSFRGEAEAFF.

This clonotype was seen a few times. The chain links TRBV4-2 to TRBJ2-5; no clear D. V was trimmed by 0 bases and J by 2 bases, leaving 16 bases between them. The germline V gene has CDR1 LGHNA and CDR2 YNFKEQ. The CDR3 covers 17 residues. The CDR3 sequence: CASSQEGILRFQETQYF. As DNA, the CDR3 is TGTGCCAGCAGCCAAGAGGGGATACTACGGTTTCAAGAGACCCAGTACTTC.

V is TRBV7-3 and J is TRBJ2-1; D gene ambiguous. V gave up 3 bases and J gave up 4 bases, with 7 bases separating them. The CDR3 extends over 13 amino acids. Germline loops: CDR1 SGHTA, CDR2 FQGTGA. CDR3 amino acids: CASSFKGYNEQFF. The CDR3 bases are TGTGCCAGCAGCTTTAAGGGTTACAATGAGCAGTTCTTC.